The rows below give T cell receptor beta chains drawn from one sample of a study of technical replicates of blood from a few donors. This table comes from immunoSEQ multiplex PCR, and its TCRdb copy is limited to in-frame clones, with some not included. This sample has around 70,000 clones; about 97% occur once, and the top ten carry approximately 0.3%. Sequenced: T cells isolated from PBMCs. The receptors were gathered from a human donor in good health. The CDR3 runs from the conserved cysteine through the conserved F or W. A D gene is named only where the DNA matches it firmly. Not every row has a clone size; where given, it reads once, few, many or a size class.

j_call clone_size v_call cdr3_length d_call cdr3_nt cdr3_aa
TRBJ2-1 - TRBV10-2 14 TRBD1 TGCGCCAGTTCCGGGACAGGGGGGAACAATGAGCAGTTCTTC CASSGTGGNNEQFF
TRBJ2-2 - TRBV9 16 TRBD2 TGTGCCAGCAGCGGAGGGACTAGCGGGAGAGGAGGGGAGCTGTTTTTT CASSGGTSGRGGELFF
TRBJ2-4 - TRBV10-3 14 TRBD1 TGTGCCATCAGTGAGGGGACAGGGGTTAACATTCAGTACTTC CAISEGTGVNIQYF
TRBJ2-6 - TRBV5-1 18 - TGCGCCAGCAGCTGGGAGCCTTGGTCCCCATCTGGGGCCAACGTCCTGACTTTC CASSWEPWSPSGANVLTF
TRBJ2-7 - TRBV7-2 15 TRBD2 TGTGCCAGCAGCTTTAGTATTAGCGGGTACTACGAGCAGTACTTC CASSFSISGYYEQYF
TRBJ1-5 once TRBV7-3 13 TRBD1 TGTGCCAGCAGCGCAAACAGGGGGCAGCCCCAGCATTTT CASSANRGQPQHF
TRBJ1-2 - TRBV7-2 14 - TGTGCCAGCAGCTTATGGGGGGGTAACTATGGCTACACCTTC CASSLWGGNYGYTF
TRBJ1-1 - TRBV27 13 TRBD1 TGTGCCAGCAGTTTCTCAGGGGGCACTGAAGCTTTCTTT CASSFSGGTEAFF
TRBJ2-1 - TRBV28 15 - TGTGCCAGCAGTCAGACAGCCTCGGGTATTAATGAGCAGTTCTTC CASSQTASGINEQFF
TRBJ1-5 - TRBV5-1 14 TRBD1 TGCGCCAGCAGGTACCGGGACAGCTATCAGCCCCAGCATTTT CASRYRDSYQPQHF
TRBJ1-4 - TRBV5-6 15 - TGTGCCAGCAGCTTGGCCTCTACAGCAGTCGAAAAACTGTTTTTT CASSLASTAVEKLFF
TRBJ1-5 - TRBV2 16 TRBD1 TGTGCCAGCACCCCGGGTACGACAGGGGGGGGTCAGCCCCAGCATTTT CASTPGTTGGGQPQHF